This T cell receptor (beta chain) was sequenced in a study of T cell responses to AZD1222 COVID-19 vaccine. On this clone itself: Antigen unknown.

Profiled with immunoSEQ multiplex PCR; TCRdb holds only in-frame clones, not every one. The sample has 200,000 to 250,000 clones; approximately 94% are singletons. V lost 4 bases, J lost 7 bases, and 5 bases stayed unmatched. CDR1 is SGHTA and CDR2 is FQGTGA in the germline V gene. The CDR3 totals 14 residues. General study points: Elevations in Spike-specific TCR breadth and depth followed administration of two AZD1222 doses. Unmutated variant regions reportedly attract nearly half of all spike-specific TCRs. Baseline testing showed seropositivity in only a handful of AZD1222 recipients. Regions 160-218 and 743-854 dominated among vaccine-associated CD4 TCRs spanning spike.

The sequence was obtained from an adult who received the MenACWY meningococcal vaccine as a control. The V gene is TRBV7-3, the J gene TRBJ2-5; 11 bases line up with TRBD1. The starting material was peripheral blood, obtained 28 days after the second dose of the MenACWY control vaccine. Written as DNA, the CDR3 is TGTGCCAGCAGCTCAAGGGACAGGGGGGCGACCCAGTACTTC. Protein: CASSSRDRGATQYF.